This is a list of T cell receptor beta chains from one sample in a study of blood T cells in healthy people across ages. In TCRdb, the 5' RACE reads were re-called with MiXCR into one record per CDR3 protein. The table includes 1.5 million to 2 million distinct CDR3 sequences, 28% detected once. Sequencing input: blood. The receptors were gathered from a woman in her 30s in good health. Each CDR3 is given with its conserved first and last residue. The D gene is left open where the match is weak. Some rows mark clone size as missing; the rest say once, few, many or name a class of expanded clone.

j_call | d_call | clone_size | v_call | cdr3_aa | cdr3_nt
TRBJ2-1 | TRBD1 | - | TRBV6-6 | CASSTNRQGGNEQFF | TGTGCCAGCAGCACCAACCGACAGGGTGGCAATGAGCAGTTCTTC
TRBJ2-1 | - | few | TRBV29-1 | CSVGGGFF | TGCAGCGTGGGGGGAGGGTTCTTC
TRBJ2-2 | TRBD2 | - | TRBV7-3 | CASSPSGGASIGELFF | TGTGCCAGCAGCCCCAGCGGGGGGGCGAGTATCGGGGAGCTGTTTTTT
TRBJ1-5 | TRBD1 | - | TRBV7-3 | CASSQNAGQGEAQHF | TGTGCCAGCAGCCAAAACGCCGGACAGGGTGAAGCCCAGCATTTT
TRBJ1-2 | TRBD1 | - | TRBV27 | CASKRVGQGVGGYTF | TGTGCCAGCAAACGCGTTGGGCAGGGGGTAGGGGGCTACACCTTC
TRBJ1-2 | - | - | TRBV14 | CASSQVSITYGYTF | TGTGCCAGCAGCCAAGTGTCGATCACCTATGGCTACACCTTC
TRBJ2-5 | - | - | TRBV20-1 | CSANKGIEETQYF | TGCAGTGCTAATAAGGGTATAGAAGAGACCCAGTACTTC
TRBJ2-1 | TRBD2 | - | TRBV7-2 | CASSRTSGRAYKEQFF | TGTGCCAGCAGCCGGACTAGCGGGAGGGCCTACAAAGAGCAGTTCTTC
TRBJ2-3 | TRBD2 | few | TRBV20-1 | CSARPERGAGDTQYF | TGCAGTGCTAGACCGGAGCGGGGGGCAGGAGATACGCAGTATTTT
TRBJ2-2 | - | - | TRBV18 | CASSPNQENTGELFF | TGTGCCAGCTCACCCAATCAGGAGAACACCGGGGAGCTGTTTTTT
TRBJ2-7 | TRBD2 | - | TRBV11-1 | CASSSTTSGIQKGVVSYEQYF | TGTGCCAGCAGCTCGACGACTAGCGGGATTCAAAAAGGTGTAGTCTCCTACGAGCAGTACTTC
TRBJ1-5 | - | many | TRBV12-3/TRBV12-4 | CASSLVSQASNQPQHF | TGTGCCAGCAGTTTAGTATCGCAGGCAAGCAATCAGCCCCAGCATTTT
TRBJ1-6 | - | few | TRBV20-1 | CSARAGDGHLHF | TGCAGTGCTAGAGCAGGGGATGGGCACCTCCACTTT
TRBJ2-3 | TRBD2 | - | TRBV18 | CASSPAGRGNTQYF | TGTGCCAGCTCACCAGCGGGGAGGGGAAATACGCAGTATTTT
TRBJ2-5 | - | - | TRBV27 | CASEEISQETQYF | TGTGCCAGTGAAGAGATATCCCAAGAGACCCAGTACTTC
TRBJ2-3 | - | many | TRBV20-1 | CSARGFLGSTDTQYF | TGCAGTGCTAGAGGCTTTCTAGGGTCCACAGATACGCAGTATTTT
TRBJ2-7 | TRBD2 | once | TRBV20-1 | CSAILSGGLLYEQYF | TGCAGTGCCATCCTGTCGGGGGGTCTCCTCTACGAGCAGTACTTC
TRBJ2-3 | TRBD1 | - | TRBV20-1 | CSARRNSGGAADTQYF | TGCAGTGCTAGACGTAACTCAGGGGGCGCGGCAGATACGCAGTATTTT
TRBJ1-1 | TRBD1 | - | TRBV2 | CASSQTGETEAFF | TGTGCCAGCAGTCAGACAGGGGAGACTGAAGCTTTCTTT
TRBJ1-1 | TRBD1 | - | TRBV6-5 | CASRTGSGTEAFF | TGTGCCAGCAGGACAGGGTCGGGCACTGAAGCTTTCTTT
TRBJ1-2 | TRBD1 | once | TRBV20-1 | CSARVGTGKGYTF | TGCAGTGCTAGAGTAGGGACAGGGAAGGGCTACACCTTC
TRBJ2-2 | TRBD2 | - | TRBV6-5 | CASRVAGTGPGELFF | TGTGCCAGCAGAGTAGCGGGAACCGGCCCCGGGGAGCTGTTTTTT
TRBJ2-2 | TRBD1 | - | TRBV6-6 | CASSPRGTGGLIGELFF | TGTGCCAGCAGCCCTAGGGGGACAGGGGGCTTAATCGGGGAGCTGTTTTTT
TRBJ2-5 | - | - | TRBV12-3/TRBV12-4 | CASSTPGVGTQYF | TGTGCCAGCAGTACCCCGGGGGTTGGGACCCAGTACTTC
TRBJ2-3 | TRBD2 | - | TRBV7-2 | CASSSSLVAGTKQYF | TGTGCCAGCAGCTCGTCTCTGGTAGCGGGAACTAAGCAGTATTTT
TRBJ2-5 | - | few | TRBV6-6 | CASSYDGLDQETQYF | TGTGCCAGCAGTTACGATGGACTCGACCAAGAGACCCAGTACTTC
TRBJ2-1 | - | many | TRBV29-1 | CSADRHSYNEQFF | TGCAGCGCCGACAGGCACTCCTACAATGAGCAGTTCTTC
TRBJ2-2 | - | - | TRBV5-1 | CASSFEGKGTGELFF | TGCGCCAGCAGCTTCGAGGGCAAGGGCACCGGGGAGCTGTTTTTT
TRBJ2-1 | TRBD2 | - | TRBV6-2/TRBV6-3 | CASSYRRTSGRASEQFF | TGTGCCAGCAGTTACAGACGGACTAGCGGGAGGGCCAGCGAGCAGTTCTTC
TRBJ2-5 | TRBD2 | few | TRBV12-3/TRBV12-4 | CASKPSGTQETQYF | TGTGCCAGCAAGCCTAGCGGGACCCAAGAGACCCAGTACTTC
TRBJ2-5 | - | many | TRBV12-3/TRBV12-4 | CASSPFGNRETQYF | TGTGCCAGCAGTCCCTTTGGCAACCGAGAGACCCAGTACTTC
TRBJ2-2 | - | few | TRBV20-1 | CSARDHSDAGELFF | TGCAGTGCTAGAGATCATAGCGACGCCGGGGAGCTGTTTTTT
TRBJ2-7 | - | once | TRBV7-2 | CAGSLGTGPYNEQYF | TGTGCCGGCAGCTTAGGTACGGGGCCCTACAATGAGCAGTACTTC
TRBJ2-7 | - | many | TRBV10-2 | CASSEGGEQYF | TGCGCCAGCAGTGAGGGGGGTGAGCAGTACTTC
TRBJ2-1 | TRBD2 | - | TRBV7-2 | CASSSLSGGVHEQFF | TGTGCCAGCAGCTCCCTCAGCGGGGGGGTTCATGAGCAGTTCTTC
TRBJ2-7 | TRBD1 | - | TRBV2 | CASSAAGTGTGCEQYF | TGTGCCAGCAGTGCGGCAGGGACAGGGACAGGGTGCGAGCAGTACTTC
TRBJ2-7 | - | many | TRBV5-6 | CASSPTRTFGSYEQYF | TGTGCCAGCAGCCCCACCCGGACATTCGGCTCCTACGAGCAGTACTTC
TRBJ2-7 | - | many | TRBV18 | CASSRDNEQYF | TGTGCCAGCAGTCGGGACAACGAGCAGTACTTC
TRBJ1-6 | - | few | TRBV12-3/TRBV12-4 | CASTLRGGILPLHF | TGTGCCAGCACCCTGAGAGGGGGAATTCTACCCCTCCACTTT